What follows are 29 T cell receptor beta chains derived from one specimen sequenced in a study of siplizumab effects on memory and regulatory T cells. The data were produced by immunoSEQ multiplex PCR, yet TCRdb's version contains in-frame clones alone and is incomplete. The sample lists 56,000 or so clones, around 97% occurring once. The specimen sequenced was naive CD8+ T cells sorted from blood. All receptors derive from a human donor in good health.

With regard to this clone: In the same sample, other DNA sequences code for this CDR3. The chain recombines TRBV7-9 with TRBJ2-1; D possibly uses TRBD1 or TRBD2 (5 bases each). The V gene lost 1 base and the J gene lost 6 bases, with 13 bases spanning the gap. The germline CDR1 and CDR2 sequences are SEHNR and FQNEAQ (reference sequence). The CDR3 spans 15 residues. CDR3 coding DNA: TGTGCCAGCAGCTTAGGGGGTCGGGGCCGCAATGAGCAGTTCTTC. Protein sequence: CASSLGGRGRNEQFF.

V and J are TRBV6-5 and TRBJ2-1; no reliable D call. This CDR3 has 13 amino acids. From germline, CDR1 is MNHEY and CDR2 SVGAGI. With 2 bases removed from V and 5 bases from J, the gap between germline ends came to 7 bases. The CDR3 here is CASSYPGDNEQFF. CDR3 nucleotides: TGTGCCAGCAGTTACCCTGGTGACAATGAGCAGTTCTTC.

This chain links TRBV4-1 with TRBJ2-7, with 7 positions matching TRBD1. Germline CDR1 and CDR2: MGHRA and YSYEKL. J was trimmed by 3 bases and V by 5 bases; bases with no gene match: 13. CDR3 length equals 16 residues. Here the CDR3 DNA reads TGCGCCAGCAGCTTGAAACAGCCGGGACAGATCTACGAGCAGTACTTC. Translated: CASSLKQPGQIYEQYF.

The chain has TRBV7-6 and TRBJ1-2; 9 bases fit TRBD1. Germline lookup yields CDR1 SGHVS and CDR2 FNYEAQ. The CDR3 has 14 amino acids. V lost 1 base, J lost 3 bases, and 0 bases stayed unmatched. This CDR3 is CASSLGTGDYGYTF. The CDR3, as DNA: TGTGCCAGCAGCTTAGGGACAGGGGACTATGGCTACACCTTC.

The rearrangement joins TRBV9 to TRBJ2-1, with TRBD2 identical over 12 bases. The CDR3 sequence is 17 residues long. Germline V gene data show CDR1 as SGDLS and CDR2 as YYNGEE. The J segment lost 7 bases and the V segment lost 0 bases, leaving 8 bases of the junction unmatched. CDR3 coding DNA: TGTGCCAGCAGCGTAGCTACGGGGCTAGCGGGAGGGAATGAGCAGTTCTTC. The encoded protein is CASSVATGLAGGNEQFF.

The genes are TRBV10-2 and TRBJ1-1, with D possibly matching TRBD1 (5 bases). This CDR3 has 14 residues. Germline CDR1 is WSHSY and CDR2 is SAAADI. The V gene lost 3 bases and the J gene lost 0 bases, with 8 bases spanning the gap. CDR3 sequence (DNA): TGCGCCAGCAGTGAAGCGGACATGAACACTGAAGCTTTCTTT. Protein product: CASSEADMNTEAFF.

The chain is built from TRBV9 and TRBJ2-7, with 7 bases identical to TRBD1. Trimming cost V 3 bases and J 3 bases; bases outside gene matches: 9. This CDR3 has 15 residues. CDR1 and CDR2 (germline): SGDLS, YYNGEE. The DNA of the CDR3 is TGTGCCAGCAGCGCCCACTGGACAGGATACTACGAGCAGTACTTC. It is translated as CASSAHWTGYYEQYF. Supplemented by reference TRBV9 and TRBJ2-7, the full variable domain reads DSGVTQTPKHLITATGQRVTLRCSPRSGDLSVYWYQQSLDQGLQFLIQYYNGEERAKGNILERFSAQQFPDLHSELNLSSLELGDSALYFCASSAHWTGYYEQYFGPGTRLTVT.

The chain uses TRBV10-1 and TRBJ1-3; D remains ambiguous. CDR1 WNHNN and CDR2 SYGVQD come from the germline V gene (reference sequence). Trimming left V 2 bases short and J 0 bases short, with 2 bases between. This CDR3 region has 13 residues. This CDR3 reads CASSEHSGNTIYF. CDR3 DNA: TGCGCCAGCAGTGAGCACTCTGGAAACACCATATATTTT.

In this sample, this clone turned up once. V is TRBV28 and J is TRBJ1-5, with 8 bases that match TRBD1. The ends lost 5 bases at V and 5 bases at J; junction bases unmatched: 14. The CDR3 loop spans 17 amino acids. CDR1 MDHEN and CDR2 SYDVKM come from the germline V gene. CDR3 residues: CASSTTSGQVLHQPQHF. CDR3 nucleotide sequence: TGTGCCAGCAGTACTACCTCGGGACAGGTTTTGCATCAGCCCCAGCATTTT. Full variable domain (remainder filled in from reference TRBV28 and TRBJ1-5): DVKVTQSSRYLVKRTGEKVFLECVQDMDHENMFWYRQDPGLGLRLIYFSYDVKMKEKGDIPEGYSVSREKKERFSLILESASTNQTSMYLCASSTTSGQVLHQPQHFGDGTRLSIL.

This rearrangement joins TRBV7-9 to TRBJ1-1; 8 bases map to TRBD1. The germline V gene encodes CDR1 SEHNR and CDR2 FQNEAQ (reference sequence). The CDR3 has 12 amino acids. J lost 7 bases, V lost 7 bases, and 5 bases had no gene match. The CDR3 is CASKQGEGEAFF. The CDR3 DNA sequence: TGTGCCAGCAAACAGGGGGAAGGTGAAGCTTTCTTT.

The CDR3 region is CAWNYRDLNSPLHF. Written as DNA, the CDR3 is TGTGCCTGGAACTACAGGGATCTGAATTCACCCCTCCACTTT. The chain joins TRBV30 to TRBJ1-6, with D possibly being TRBD1 (6 bases). The CDR3 runs 14 residues. Germline CDR1 is GTSNPN and CDR2 is SVGIG (reference sequence). V was pared by 4 bases and J by 7 bases, with 14 bases between.

The J gene is TRBJ2-2, the V gene TRBV21-1. TRBV21-1 constitutes a pseudogene. CDR3 length: 16 residues. CDR3 residues: CASSIRCGNDTGELFF. The CDR3 DNA follows: TGTGCCAGCAGCATCCGGTGTGGGAATGACACCGGGGAGCTGTTTTTT.

The genes are TRBV6-5 and TRBJ1-1, with D uncertain. V lost 2 bases and J lost 2, with 12 bases in between. Germline CDR1 and CDR2: MNHEY and SVGAGI. The CDR3 contains 15 residues. The CDR3 DNA reads TGTGCCAGCAGTTACAGGTTCCCGATTAACACTGAAGCTTTCTTT. This gives the protein CASSYRFPINTEAFF.

The rearrangement uses TRBV2 and TRBJ1-2; D gene uncertain. CDR1 is SNHLY, CDR2 FYNNEI, per germline. V lost 11 bases, J lost 2 bases, and 9 bases lay in between. The CDR3 runs to 11 residues. The CDR3 nucleotides are TGTGCCGCTCCAGGAAACTATGGCTACACCTTC. Protein: CAAPGNYGYTF. The full variable domain, its missing parts supplied by reference TRBV2 and TRBJ1-2, is EPEVTQTPSHQVTQMGQEVILRCVPISNHLYFYWYRQILGQKVEFLVSFYNNEISEKSEIFDDQFSVERPDGSNFTLKIRSTKLEDSAMYFCAAPGNYGYTFGSGTRLTVV.

The chain joins TRBV4-1 to TRBJ2-7; tentatively, D is TRBD2 (6 bases). CDR3 length: 13 amino acids. Per germline, CDR1 MGHRA and CDR2 YSYEKL. The germline V and J ends were trimmed by 8 bases and 4 bases, with 15 bases remaining between them. The CDR3 reads CASSIGRTYEQYF. CDR3 nucleotide sequence: TGCGCCAGCTCGATCGGGAGAACTTACGAGCAGTACTTC.

The CDR3 nucleotides read TGTGCCAGCAGTGAAAGGGTAGCGGGAGTGGCTAGCTCCTACAATGAGCAGTTCTTC. Its protein product is CASSERVAGVASSYNEQFF. This sequence joins TRBV6-1 and TRBJ2-1, with 9 nucleotides matching TRBD2. V was clipped by 2 bases and J by 0 bases; unmatched bases: 11. CDR1 and CDR2 (germline): MNHNS, SASEGT. The CDR3 sequence is 19 residues long.

The V and J genes are TRBV21-1 and TRBJ1-5. TRBV21-1 is recorded as a pseudogene. The CDR3 extends over 18 amino acids. CDR3 coding DNA: TGTGCCAGCAATTCTGCGTTGACCGGGCCCGGGAGCAATCAGCCCCAGCATTTT. Amino acids: CASNSALTGPGSNQPQHF.

J is TRBJ2-1 and V is TRBV7-9; weak D call: TRBD2 (6 bases). This CDR3 region has 15 residues. The germline V gene encodes CDR1 SEHNR and CDR2 FQNEAQ (reference sequence). Between the trimmed V and J ends, which lost 0 bases and 7 bases, there was a span of 13 bases. The CDR3 region is CASSLASLAGNEQFF. The DNA of the CDR3 is TGTGCCAGCAGCTTAGCGTCACTAGCAGGGAATGAGCAGTTCTTC.

The rearrangement uses TRBV28 and TRBJ2-1; D might be TRBD1 (5 bases). This CDR3 is 12 amino acids long. Germline V gene sequence: CDR1 MDHEN, CDR2 SYDVKM. The V end lost 5 bases, the J end lost 5 bases, and 7 bases lay between the germline ends. The DNA for the CDR3 is TGTGCCAGCAGTACAGGCAACAATGAGCAGTTCTTC. Amino acids: CASSTGNNEQFF. The full variable domain, its missing parts supplied by reference TRBV28 and TRBJ2-1, is DVKVTQSSRYLVKRTGEKVFLECVQDMDHENMFWYRQDPGLGLRLIYFSYDVKMKEKGDIPEGYSVSREKKERFSLILESASTNQTSMYLCASSTGNNEQFFGPGTRLTVL.

The rearrangement joins TRBV9 to TRBJ1-1; D uncertain. This CDR3 is built from 14 residues. V was pared by 3 bases and J by 0 bases, with 9 bases between. Germline assignment: CDR1 SGDLS and CDR2 YYNGEE. DNA for the CDR3: TGTGCCAGCAGCGGCGGGCACTTGAACACTGAAGCTTTCTTT. Protein product: CASSGGHLNTEAFF.

This clone has a single count. This rearrangement joins TRBV4-1 to TRBJ1-3; D not certain. The CDR3 runs to 13 residues. Germline CDR1 and CDR2: MGHRA and YSYEKL. The V gene lost 3 bases and the J gene lost 0 bases, with 3 bases spanning the gap. The CDR3 reads CASSHHSGNTIYF. The CDR3 DNA reads TGCGCCAGCAGCCACCACTCTGGAAACACCATATATTTT.

J is TRBJ1-2 and V is TRBV5-6; possibly TRBD1 for D (5 bases). Germline CDR1 is SGHDT and CDR2 is YYEEEE. With 4 bases removed from V and 7 bases from J, the gap between germline ends came to 14 bases. The CDR3 spans 13 residues. The CDR3 DNA follows: TGTGCCAGCAGCCTCGACGGACATTTTGGCTACACCTTC. It specifies CASSLDGHFGYTF.

The chain uses TRBV9 and TRBJ2-7; 7 nucleotides align to TRBD1. The V and J ends lost 4 bases and 2 bases, in that order; junction bases with no gene match: 9. Germline V gene sequence: CDR1 SGDLS, CDR2 YYNGEE. The CDR3 extends over 15 amino acids. This CDR3 is CASSPKATGTYEQYF. In nucleotides, the CDR3 is TGTGCCAGCAGCCCGAAAGCGACAGGGACCTACGAGCAGTACTTC.

The chain recombines TRBV9 with TRBJ2-7; TRBD2 matches at 8 bases. This CDR3 region has 15 residues. Germline values: CDR1 SGDLS, CDR2 YYNGEE. V lost 3 bases to trimming and J lost 0 bases; unmatched junction nucleotides: 5. CDR3 sequence reads: CASSEGLGGSYEQYF. The CDR3 DNA follows: TGTGCCAGCAGCGAGGGACTAGGAGGCTCCTACGAGCAGTACTTC.

This clone occurred once. The chain joins TRBV5-4 to TRBJ2-5; tentative D call: TRBD1 (5 bases). Germline V CDR1 and CDR2: SGHNT, YYREEE (reference sequence). The CDR3 runs 12 residues. Trimming left V 0 bases short and J 5 bases short, with 5 bases between. The CDR3 DNA sequence: TGTGCCAGCAGCTTGGAGGGGGAGACCCAGTACTTC. Translated, it gives CASSLEGETQYF.

V and J are TRBV13 and TRBJ2-1; TRBD2 agrees at 9 bases. With 5 bases clipped from V and 7 bases from J, the junction kept 9 bases outside the gene matches. Germline CDR1 PRHDT, CDR2 FYEKMQ (reference sequence). CDR3 length: 15 amino acids. The CDR3 spells CASSIAGVTGNEQFF. CDR3 nucleotides: TGTGCCAGCAGCATAGCGGGAGTGACGGGAAATGAGCAGTTCTTC.

The rearrangement links TRBV15 to TRBJ1-1; D might be TRBD1 (5 bases). The length of the CDR3 is 16 residues. Trimming pared 3 bases from V and 5 bases from J, leaving 19 bases between. Germline assignment: CDR1 LNHNV and CDR2 YYDKDF (reference sequence). The chain's CDR3 is CATSSSPGGMRTEAFF. For the CDR3, the DNA is TGTGCCACCAGCAGTTCTCCGGGGGGAATGCGAACTGAAGCTTTCTTT.

In this sample, this clone turned up once. The chain links TRBV5-1 to TRBJ2-3; D is possibly TRBD1 (5 bases). CDR3 length: 13 amino acids. Germline V gene lookup returns CDR1 SGHRS and CDR2 YFSETQ. The V end lost 5 bases, the J end lost 2 bases, and 9 bases lay between the germline ends. Here the CDR3 DNA reads TGCGCCAGCAGGTCGGACATCACAGATACGCAGTATTTT. Its translation: CASRSDITDTQYF. Together with reference TRBV5-1 and TRBJ2-3, the CDR3 gives the full variable domain: KAGVTQTPRYLIKTRGQQVTLSCSPISGHRSVSWYQQTPGQGLQFLFEYFSETQRNKGNFPGRFSGRQFSNSRSEMNVSTLELGDSALYLCASRSDITDTQYFGPGTRLTVL.

The V call is TRBV7-9, the J call TRBJ1-2; 7 positions agree with TRBD1. This CDR3 has 13 residues. With V trimmed by 5 bases and J by 4 bases, 4 bases remained unmatched. Per the germline V gene, CDR1 is SEHNR and CDR2 is FQNEAQ (reference sequence). The DNA of the CDR3 is TGTGCCAGCAGCCTCAGACAGGGCTATGGCTACACCTTC. Its protein is CASSLRQGYGYTF.